This T cell receptor (beta chain) was sequenced for a study of blood T cell repertoires in COVID-19. Measured with immunoSEQ multiplex PCR; TCRdb has only the in-frame clones, and not every one. The sample lists 250,000 to 300,000 clones, about four fifths occurring once. Germline V lookup: CDR1 SGHTA, CDR2 FQGNSA. V lost 2 bases, J lost 1 base, and 8 bases lay in between. This CDR3 region has 14 residues. The sequencing input was peripheral blood. The TCR comes from a man older than 75 with acute or convalescent COVID-19. The rearrangement links TRBV7-2 to TRBJ1-1; tentatively, D is TRBD1 (5 bases). The chain's CDR3 is CASSLLGGNTEAFF. CDR3 in DNA: TGTGCCAGCAGCTTACTGGGGGGGAACACTGAAGCTTTCTTT.